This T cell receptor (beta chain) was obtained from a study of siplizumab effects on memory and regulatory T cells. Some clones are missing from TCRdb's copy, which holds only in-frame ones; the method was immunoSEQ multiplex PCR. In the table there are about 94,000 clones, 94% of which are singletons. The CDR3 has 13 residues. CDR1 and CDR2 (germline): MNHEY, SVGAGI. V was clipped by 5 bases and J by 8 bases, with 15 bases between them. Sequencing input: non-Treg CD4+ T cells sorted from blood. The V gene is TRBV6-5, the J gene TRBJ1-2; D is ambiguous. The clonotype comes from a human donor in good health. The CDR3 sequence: CASSKREINGYTF. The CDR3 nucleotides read TGTGCCAGCAGTAAACGGGAGATTAACGGCTACACCTTC.